What follows are 3 T cell receptor beta chains derived from one specimen sequenced in a study of radiotherapy plus CTLA-4 blockade in lung cancer listed by TCRdb under 2018. Library generation was performed with the immunoSEQ multiplex PCR assay. The immuneACCESS repertoire file appears here via TCRdb, limited to in-frame rearrangements. These files lack a portion of the clones; in checked studies, under half of the deficit traces to unresolved V genes, and the cause of the others is not known. Present in this sample are about 41,000 clones, about 72% of which were seen just once. Around 8% of the sample rests with the top ten. Material: peripheral blood, obtained from a patient treated with radiotherapy plus ipilimumab. These receptors came from a human donor with non-small cell lung cancer who had stable disease on radiotherapy plus ipilimumab.

This chain joins TRBV7-9 and TRBJ2-1; D unresolved. Germline assignment: CDR1 SEHNR and CDR2 FQNEAQ (reference sequence). The germline V and J ends were trimmed by 0 bases and 4 bases, with 7 bases remaining between them. This CDR3 is 14 amino acids long. Here the CDR3 reads CASSLAGGYNEQFF. The CDR3, as DNA: TGTGCCAGCAGCTTAGCGGGCGGTTACAATGAGCAGTTCTTC.

V usage is TRBV10-3 and J usage is TRBJ2-3; D perhaps matches TRBD2 (6 bases). The CDR3 runs 12 residues. Trimming stripped 7 bases from V and 2 bases from J, with 7 bases between. Germline V CDR1 and CDR2: ENHRY, SYGVKD. CDR3 sequence (DNA): TGTGCCATCACGGGGGACACAGATACGCAGTATTTT. Translating gives CAITGDTDTQYF.

The chain joins TRBV6-5 to TRBJ1-1; D is possibly TRBD1 (5 bases). The CDR3 is 15 amino acids. V was cut by 0 bases and J by 4 bases, with 12 bases left in between. Germline V CDR1 and CDR2: MNHEY, SVGAGI. CDR3: CASSYSWGWGTEAFF. CDR3 bases: TGTGCCAGCAGTTACTCGTGGGGGTGGGGCACTGAAGCTTTCTTT.